This TCR beta chain derives from a study of T-cell reconstitution after alpha-beta-depleted transplantation in children. The study, taken as a whole, reports: Several hundred graft clones that had expanded were reportedly the source of alpha-beta T cells about two months after transplant. After one year, T-cell counts and TCRbeta diversity mostly came from new T cells. Surviving thymic progenitors and recipient T cells were the source of high TCRbeta diversity at day 60 in some patients.

This clonotype was seen many times. As yet, its antigen is unknown. This sample's TCRbeta library carried unique molecular identifier barcodes. TCRdb used MiXCR to reprocess the PCR reads, holding one entry per CDR3 protein. The sample holds about 250,000 distinct CDR3 sequences, about 24% seen once. The sequencing used PBMCs, mostly from graft donor cells, collected 360 days after TCRalphabeta/CD19-depleted stem cell transplant. The sequence derives from a female patient aged 2 to 10 who had a stem cell transplant for congenital amegakaryocytic thrombocytopenia, so the T cells may come from the graft donor.

The CDR3 loop is CASSPRRGEKLFF. The CDR3 nucleotides are TGTGCCAGCAGCCCCCGCCGAGGTGAAAAACTGTTTTTT. The V call is TRBV12-3 or TRBV12-4, the J call TRBJ1-4; no firm D call. The CDR3 contains 13 residues. V was cut by 6 bases and J by 7 bases, with 12 bases left in between.